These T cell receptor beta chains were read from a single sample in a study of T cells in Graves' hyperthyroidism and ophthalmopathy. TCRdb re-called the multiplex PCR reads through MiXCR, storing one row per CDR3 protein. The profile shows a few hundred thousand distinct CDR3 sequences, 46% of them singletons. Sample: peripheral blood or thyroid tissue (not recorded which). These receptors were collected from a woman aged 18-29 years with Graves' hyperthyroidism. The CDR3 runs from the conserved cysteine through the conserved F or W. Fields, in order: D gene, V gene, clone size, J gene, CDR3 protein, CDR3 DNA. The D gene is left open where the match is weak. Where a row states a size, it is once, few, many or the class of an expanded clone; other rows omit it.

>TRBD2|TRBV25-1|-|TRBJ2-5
CATTGGATPAQYF
TGTGCCACCACGGGAGGGGCCACTCCGGCCCAGTACTTC
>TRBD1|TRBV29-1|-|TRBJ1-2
CSADPGTDYGYTF
TGCAGCGCTGACCCTGGGACAGACTATGGCTACACCTTC
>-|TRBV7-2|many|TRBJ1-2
CASSPGAGARGYTF
TGTGCCAGCAGCCCAGGGGCGGGAGCTAGAGGCTACACCTTC
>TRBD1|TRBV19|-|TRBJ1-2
CASLHRAGGAGGYTF
TGTGCCAGCCTCCACCGGGCAGGGGGCGCAGGTGGCTACACCTTC
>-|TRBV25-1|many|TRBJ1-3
CASSDVHRGTRGYTIYF
TGTGCCAGCAGTGATGTCCACCGGGGAACTCGAGGGTACACCATATATTTT
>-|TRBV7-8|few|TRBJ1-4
CASSLGLNGGTNEKLFF
TGTGCCAGCAGCTTAGGCTTGAACGGGGGAACTAATGAAAAACTGTTTTTT
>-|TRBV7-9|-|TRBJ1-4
CASSLAAAANEKLFF
TGTGCCAGCAGCTTAGCGGCGGCGGCGAATGAAAAACTGTTTTTT
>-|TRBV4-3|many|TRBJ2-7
CASSQGTGTSYEQYF
TGCGCCAGCAGCCAAGGTACAGGGACCTCCTACGAGCAGTACTTC
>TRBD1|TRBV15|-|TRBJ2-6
CATSRGGTGGAGANVLTF
TGTGCCACCAGCAGAGGCGGGACAGGGGGCGCGGGGGCCAACGTCCTGACTTTC
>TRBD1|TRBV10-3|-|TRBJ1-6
CAITPQGQGDTYNSPLHF
TGTGCCATCACACCACAGGGGCAGGGAGACACATATAATTCACCCCTCCACTTT
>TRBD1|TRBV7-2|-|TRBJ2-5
CASGTGDETQYF
TGTGCCAGCGGAACAGGGGACGAGACCCAGTACTTC
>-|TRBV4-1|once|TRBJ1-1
CASSQDGHGDRNTEAFF
TGCGCCAGCAGCCAAGATGGGCACGGAGACAGAAACACTGAAGCTTTCTTT
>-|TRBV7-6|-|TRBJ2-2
CASSLSGYANTGELFF
TGTGCCAGCAGCTTATCAGGCTACGCGAACACCGGGGAGCTGTTTTTT
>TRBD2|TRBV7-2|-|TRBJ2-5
CASSSRGLAEFSETQYF
TGTGCCAGCAGCTCCCGGGGACTAGCGGAGTTCTCGGAGACCCAGTACTTC
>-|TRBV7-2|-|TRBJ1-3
CASSQDAAFSGNTIYF
TGTGCCAGCAGCCAAGATGCAGCCTTCTCTGGAAACACCATATATTTT
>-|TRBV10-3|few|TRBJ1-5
CAISVSKHRSPDQPQHF
TGTGCCATCAGTGTCTCCAAACATAGATCCCCCGATCAGCCCCAGCATTTT
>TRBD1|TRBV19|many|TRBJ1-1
CASTLDRGGEAFF
TGTGCCAGTACCCTGGACAGGGGCGGTGAAGCTTTCTTT
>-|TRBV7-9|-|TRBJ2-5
CASSQPIKGRGQETQYF
TGTGCCAGCAGCCAGCCGATCAAGGGGAGAGGGCAAGAGACCCAGTACTTC
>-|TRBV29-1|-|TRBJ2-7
CSVEEARGVDEQYF
TGCAGCGTTGAAGAGGCAAGGGGAGTTGACGAGCAGTACTTC
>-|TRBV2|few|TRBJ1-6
CASSEVGQGNSPLHF
TGTGCCAGCAGTGAAGTGGGGCAGGGGAATTCACCCCTCCACTTT
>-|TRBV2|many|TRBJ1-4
CASSYGRSPLLFF
TGTGCCAGCAGTTACGGACGGAGCCCTCTACTGTTTTTT
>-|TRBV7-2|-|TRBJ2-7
CASSLHGTEQYF
TGTGCCAGCAGCTTACACGGGACCGAGCAGTACTTC
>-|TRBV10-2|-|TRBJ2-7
CASSYAGRNYEQYF
TGTGCCAGCAGTTACGCCGGCAGAAACTACGAGCAGTACTTC
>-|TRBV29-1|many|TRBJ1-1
CSVEGENTEAFF
TGCAGCGTTGAAGGCGAAAACACTGAAGCTTTCTTT
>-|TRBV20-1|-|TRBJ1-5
CSARDIGFGAGNQPQHF
TGCAGTGCTAGAGATATAGGATTCGGGGCAGGCAATCAGCCCCAGCATTTT
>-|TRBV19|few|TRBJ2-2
CASRGWADANTGELFF
TGTGCCAGTCGGGGTTGGGCGGACGCGAACACCGGGGAGCTGTTTTTT
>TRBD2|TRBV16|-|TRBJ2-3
CASSQWVAGWGTDTQYF
TGTGCCAGCAGCCAATGGGTAGCGGGATGGGGCACAGATACGCAGTATTTT
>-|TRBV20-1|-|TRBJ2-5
CSALDFQETQYF
TGCAGTGCTTTGGACTTCCAAGAGACCCAGTACTTC
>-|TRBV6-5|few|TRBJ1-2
CASSLTEYGYTF
TGTGCCAGCAGCTTGACTGAGTATGGCTACACCTTC
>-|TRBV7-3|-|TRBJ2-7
CASSPDTGVDEQYF
TGTGCCAGCAGCCCTGACACCGGGGTAGACGAGCAGTACTTC
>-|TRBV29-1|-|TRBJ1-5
CSSEQGINQPQHF
TGCAGCAGTGAACAGGGCATCAATCAGCCCCAGCATTTT
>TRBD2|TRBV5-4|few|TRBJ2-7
CASSYSGISSYEQYF
TGTGCCAGCAGCTATAGCGGGATAAGCTCCTACGAGCAGTACTTC
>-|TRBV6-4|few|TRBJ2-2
CASSSQGGGELFF
TGTGCCAGCAGTTCCCAGGGTGGCGGGGAGCTGTTTTTT
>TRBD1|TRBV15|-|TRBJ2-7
CATSNYRGVTKQYF
TGTGCCACCAGCAACTACAGGGGTGTAACTAAGCAGTACTTC
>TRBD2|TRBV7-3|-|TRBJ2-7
CASSQVGTSGSGQYF
TGCGCCAGCAGCCAAGTAGGGACTAGCGGGAGCGGGCAGTACTTC
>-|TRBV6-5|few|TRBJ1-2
CASNFGVYGYTF
TGTGCCAGCAATTTCGGGGTTTATGGCTACACCTTC
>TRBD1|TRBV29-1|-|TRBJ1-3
CSVKGDSQNTIYF
TGCAGCGTTAAGGGGGACAGCCAGAACACCATATATTTT
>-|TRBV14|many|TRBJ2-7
CASSHGGIEQYF
TGTGCCAGCAGCCACGGTGGGATCGAACAGTACTTC
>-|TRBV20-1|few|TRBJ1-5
CSASENFGNQPQHF
TGCAGTGCTAGTGAGAATTTCGGAAATCAGCCCCAGCATTTT
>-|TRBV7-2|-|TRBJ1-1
CASSLDRVEYTEAFF
TGTGCCAGCAGCTTAGACAGGGTGGAGTACACTGAAGCTTTCTTT
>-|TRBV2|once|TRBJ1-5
CASISGLSNQPQHF
TGTGCCAGCATATCGGGACTGAGCAATCAGCCCCAGCATTTT
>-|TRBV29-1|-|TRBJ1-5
CSVVRYNEPQHF
TGCAGCGTTGTTAGGTACAATGAGCCCCAGCATTTT
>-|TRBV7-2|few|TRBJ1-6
CASSLEEVGNSPLHF
TGTGCCAGCAGCTTAGAGGAGGTCGGGAATTCACCCCTCCACTTT
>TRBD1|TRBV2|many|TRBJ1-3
CASRNRTGAGNTIYF
TGTGCCAGCAGAAACCGGACAGGGGCTGGAAACACCATATATTTT